This T cell receptor beta chain emerged from a study of blood T cell repertoires in COVID-19. Background on the study: Researchers got acute and convalescent COVID-19 samples from the United States, Italy and Spain. The cDNA or gDNA used as material had been derived from T cells, B-cell-depleted T cells, or PBMCs.

CDR3 length equals 14 residues. Trimming took off 6 bases at V and 5 bases at J, with 13 bases between the two ends. Germline-derived CDR1 and CDR2 are LGHDT and YNNKEL (reference sequence). Methods used by the authors: Estimation of nucleated cell counts relied on the amplification of reference gene primers. Repertoires were generated with immunoSEQ multiplex PCR, while TCRdb's copy carries only in-frame clones and drops some. The V and J calls and clone size were taken over from that table, and D and trimming were inferred from the DNA. The repertoire holds around 150,000 clones, with about 74% as singletons.

The sequencing sample was made of peripheral blood. This TCR came from a man aged 55 to 70 with acute or convalescent COVID-19. V usage is TRBV3-1 (or the pseudogene TRBV3-2) and J usage is TRBJ1-4, with a weak D call TRBD1 (5 bases). CDR3 nucleotides: TGTGCCAGCAGTCTTTCTACAGGAAATGAAAAACTGTTTTTT. This encodes CASSLSTGNEKLFF.